This paragraph covers one TCR beta chain sequence. This sample is part of a study of blood T cell repertoires in COVID-19. The germline V gene has CDR1 SGHRS and CDR2 YFSETQ. Trimming removed 7 bases at V and 8 bases at J, with 18 bases between. This CDR3 is built from 13 residues. Sequencing used immunoSEQ multiplex PCR; TCRdb keeps in-frame clones, though not all of them. The sample includes 150,000 to 200,000 clones, 80% to 90% seen only once; the top ten take around 13%. The chain couples TRBV5-1 to TRBJ1-1; D remains ambiguous. This TCR was recovered from a woman aged 70-85 years with COVID-19, enrolled during active disease. Sequencing used peripheral blood. CDR3 DNA sequence: TGCGCCAGCTGTCCGGATTCTTGCGGGGAAGCTTTCTTT. It yields the protein CASCPDSCGEAFF.